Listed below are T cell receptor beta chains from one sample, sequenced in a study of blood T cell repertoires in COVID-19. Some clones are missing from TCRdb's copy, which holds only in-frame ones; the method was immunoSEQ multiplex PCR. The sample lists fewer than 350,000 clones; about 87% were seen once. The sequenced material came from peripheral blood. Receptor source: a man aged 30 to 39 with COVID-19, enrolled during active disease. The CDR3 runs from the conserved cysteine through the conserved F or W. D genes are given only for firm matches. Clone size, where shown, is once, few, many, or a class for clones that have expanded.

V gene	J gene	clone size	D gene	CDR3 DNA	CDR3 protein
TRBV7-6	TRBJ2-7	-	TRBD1	TGTGCCAGCAGCTTAGCGTGGGGACAGGGTGGCCACGAGCAGTACTTC	CASSLAWGQGGHEQYF
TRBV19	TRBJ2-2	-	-	TGTGCCAGTAGTATCTGGGGGGACACCGGGGAGCTGTTTTTT	CASSIWGDTGELFF
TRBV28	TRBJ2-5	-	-	TGTGCCAGCAGCAGCGCTGAGACCCAGTACTTC	CASSSAETQYF
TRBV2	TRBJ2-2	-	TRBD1	TGTGCCAGCACAACCGCCGGGACAGGGGGCTCCGGGGAGCTGTTTTTT	CASTTAGTGGSGELFF
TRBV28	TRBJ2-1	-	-	TGTGCCAGCAGTTTGGAGCCGGGACTGTCCTACAATGAGCAGTTCTTC	CASSLEPGLSYNEQFF
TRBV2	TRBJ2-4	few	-	TGTGCCACCCTGGGCAGCTTAGCCAAAAACATTCAGTACTTC	CATLGSLAKNIQYF
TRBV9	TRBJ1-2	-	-	TGTGCCAGCAGCCCAGGACAGAGCCGCTATGGCTACACCTTC	CASSPGQSRYGYTF
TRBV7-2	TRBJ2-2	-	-	TGTGCCAGCAGCTTAAGTGGCAGGGGGAGGACCGGGGAGCTGTTTTTT	CASSLSGRGRTGELFF
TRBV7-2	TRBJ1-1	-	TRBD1	TGTGCCAGCAGCGCTAATTACAGGGGACGCAGAGGGAGCACTGAAGCTTTCTTT	CASSANYRGRRGSTEAFF
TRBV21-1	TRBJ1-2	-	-	TGTGCCAGCATCTCAATCCCGGGACAGGGGGTCTATGGCTACACCTTC	CASISIPGQGVYGYTF
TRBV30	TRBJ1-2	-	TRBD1	TGTGCCTGGAGTACAGGGGGCAATGGCTACACCTTC	CAWSTGGNGYTF
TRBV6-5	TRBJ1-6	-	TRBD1	TGTGCCAGCAGTTACAGAAGGGGGCCCCATAATTCACCCCTCCACTTT	CASSYRRGPHNSPLHF
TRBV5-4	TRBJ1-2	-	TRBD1	TGTGCCAGCAGCTTGCCGGACAGGGGGCAGGATGGCTACACCTTC	CASSLPDRGQDGYTF
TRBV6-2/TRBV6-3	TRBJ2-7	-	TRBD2	TGTGCCAGCAGCCCTGGACTAGCGGGGGGCGATGCCTACGAGCAGTACTTC	CASSPGLAGGDAYEQYF
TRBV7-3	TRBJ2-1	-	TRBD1	TGTGCCAGCAGCTTAAACAGGGGGCGAGGTGAGCAGTTCTTC	CASSLNRGRGEQFF
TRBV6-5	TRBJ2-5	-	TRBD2	TGTGCCAGCGGGGGACTAGCATCGGGAGAGACCCAGTACTTC	CASGGLASGETQYF
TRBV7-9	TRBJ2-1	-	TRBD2	TGTGCCAGCAGCATGGGACTAGCGGGAGGGCCGTACAATGAGCAGTTCTTC	CASSMGLAGGPYNEQFF
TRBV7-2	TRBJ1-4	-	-	TGTGCCAGCAGCTTACCGCGGAGGGACGGTAATGAAAAACTGTTTTTT	CASSLPRRDGNEKLFF
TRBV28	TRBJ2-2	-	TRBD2	TGTGCCAGCAGTATCAGACTAGCGGGTAGGGGGGAGCTGTTTTTT	CASSIRLAGRGELFF
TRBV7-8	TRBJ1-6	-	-	TGTGCCAGCAGCTATCGGACAACCGGTAGCTCCTATAATTCACCCCTCCACTTT	CASSYRTTGSSYNSPLHF
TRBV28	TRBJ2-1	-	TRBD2	TGTGCCAGCAGTTTGAGCGGGAGTCAAACCTACAATGAGCAGTTCTTC	CASSLSGSQTYNEQFF
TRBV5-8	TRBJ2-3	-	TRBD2	TGTGCCAGCAGCTTGGCATCAACGAGCGGGGGAACAGATACGCAGTATTTT	CASSLASTSGGTDTQYF
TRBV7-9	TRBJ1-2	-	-	TGTGCCAGCAGCTTAGATAACAGCCTCTATGGCTACACCTTC	CASSLDNSLYGYTF
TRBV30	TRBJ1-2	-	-	TGTGCCTGGAGTGCCACGGGTTGGGGGGGAGTTTTTGGCTACACCTTC	CAWSATGWGGVFGYTF
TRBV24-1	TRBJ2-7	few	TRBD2	TGTGCCACCAGTGATGTTCGGGAGGGCCCCTACGAGCAGTACTTC	CATSDVREGPYEQYF
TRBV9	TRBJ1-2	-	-	TGTGCCAGCAGCGTGCGGCAGGGCGAGGGCTACACCTTC	CASSVRQGEGYTF
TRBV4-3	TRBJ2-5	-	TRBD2	TGCGCCAGCAGCCCGAGGACTAGCGGGGTGGGGGAGACCCAGTACTTC	CASSPRTSGVGETQYF
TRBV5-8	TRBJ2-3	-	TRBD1	TGTGCCAGCAGCAAGGACAGGGCGCGCACAGATACGCAGTATTTT	CASSKDRARTDTQYF
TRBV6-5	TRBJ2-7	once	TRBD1	TGTGCCAGCAGACGGACAGGAAAAACCTACGAGCAGTACTTC	CASRRTGKTYEQYF
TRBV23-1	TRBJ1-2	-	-	TGCGCCAGCAGTCGGCCGGGGGACAACTATGGCTACACCTTC	CASSRPGDNYGYTF
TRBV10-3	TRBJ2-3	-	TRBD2	TGTGCCATCAGTGAGTCGGGGGAGGGGCGGACAGATACGCAGTATTTT	CAISESGEGRTDTQYF
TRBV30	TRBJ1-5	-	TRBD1	TGTGCCTACACGACAGGGGCAAGTCAGCCCCAGCATTTT	CAYTTGASQPQHF
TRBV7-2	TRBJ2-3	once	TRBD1	TGTGCCAGCAGCTTAACGGCGGCCGGGACAGGGGGCAGAATTACGCAGTATTTT	CASSLTAAGTGGRITQYF
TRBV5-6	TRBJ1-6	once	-	TGTGCCAGCAGCGCGCAGGGCTCCTATAATTCACCCCTCCACTTT	CASSAQGSYNSPLHF
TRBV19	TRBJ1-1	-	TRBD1	TGTGCCAGTAGGCCCCGACAGGGGGTTAACACTGAAGCTTTCTTT	CASRPRQGVNTEAFF
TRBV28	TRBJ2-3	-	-	TGTGCCAGCAGTCCCGGGACGGTTAGCGGCCAAAGCACAGATACGCAGTATTTT	CASSPGTVSGQSTDTQYF
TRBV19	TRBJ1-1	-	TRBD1	TGTGCCAGTAGTAGCACAGGGGGCCTCGGTGGCACTGAAGCTTTCTTT	CASSSTGGLGGTEAFF
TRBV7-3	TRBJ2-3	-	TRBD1	TGTGCCAGCAGCCCCGGGACAGGGGGCACAGATACGCAGTATTTT	CASSPGTGGTDTQYF
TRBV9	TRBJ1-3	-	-	TGTGCCAGCAGAGGGGTTTCTGGAAACACCATATATTTT	CASRGVSGNTIYF
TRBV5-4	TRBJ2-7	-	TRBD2	TGTGCCAGCAGCGAACGACTAGCGGGGGGCCTTTTCTACGAGCAGTACTTC	CASSERLAGGLFYEQYF
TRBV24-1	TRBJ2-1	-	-	TGTGCCACCAGTGTTGGGCCCCACAGTGGCTCCTACAATGAGCAGTTCTTC	CATSVGPHSGSYNEQFF
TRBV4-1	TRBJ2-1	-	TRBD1	TGCGCCAGCAGCCAACCTCCGGGACAGGGGAACTACAATGAGCAGTTCTTC	CASSQPPGQGNYNEQFF
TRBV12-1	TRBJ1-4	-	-	TGTGCCAGCAGCTTTAAGGGACAGGGGATAACTAATGAAAAACTGTTTTTT	CASSFKGQGITNEKLFF
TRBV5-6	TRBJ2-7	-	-	TGTGCCAGCAGCGTGGGGACTGGATTAAGCTACGAGCAGTACTTC	CASSVGTGLSYEQYF
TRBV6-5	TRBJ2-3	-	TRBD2	TGTGCCAGCAAAACTAGCGGCAGCACAGATACGCAGTATTTT	CASKTSGSTDTQYF
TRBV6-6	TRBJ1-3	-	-	TGTGCCAGCAGTTACGGCATGGCTGGAAACACCATATATTTT	CASSYGMAGNTIYF
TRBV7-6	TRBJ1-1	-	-	TGTGCCAGCAGCCGTACAGGGAAAGGACTGACTGAAGCTTTCTTT	CASSRTGKGLTEAFF
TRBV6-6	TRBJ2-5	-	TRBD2	TGTGCCAGCAGTCCCCGGGGTAGCGGGGTCGAAGAGACCCAGTACTTC	CASSPRGSGVEETQYF
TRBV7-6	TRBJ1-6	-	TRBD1	TGTGCCAGCAGCTTACTACCCGTCGGGACAGGGGCCTCACCCCTCCACTTT	CASSLLPVGTGASPLHF
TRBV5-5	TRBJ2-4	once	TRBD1	TGTGCCAGCAGCTTGAGGGCAGGGGGAAACATTCAGTACTTC	CASSLRAGGNIQYF
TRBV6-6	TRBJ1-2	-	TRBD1	TGTGCCAGCACTCGGGCTACCGGGACAGATGGCTACACCTTC	CASTRATGTDGYTF
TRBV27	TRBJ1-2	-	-	TGTGCCAGCAGTTTCCTACGTGACAGCTCTCCCATTGGGCAATATGGCTACACCTTC	CASSFLRDSSPIGQYGYTF
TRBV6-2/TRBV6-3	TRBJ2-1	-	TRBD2	TGTGCCAGCAGCCGAGCGGGAGTCTTCCATGAGCAGTTCTTC	CASSRAGVFHEQFF
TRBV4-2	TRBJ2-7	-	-	TGTGCCAGCAGCCAAGGAAGCACAGGCGGCTACGAGCAGTACTTC	CASSQGSTGGYEQYF
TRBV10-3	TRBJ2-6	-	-	TGTGCCATCAGTGACAGCCCAGCGGGGGCCAACGTCCTGACTTTC	CAISDSPAGANVLTF
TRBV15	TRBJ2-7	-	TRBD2	TGTGCCACCAGCCGGACTAGCGGCTCCTACGAGCAGTACTTC	CATSRTSGSYEQYF
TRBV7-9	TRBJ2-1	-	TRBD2	TGTGCCAGCAGCCCGGGACTAGCGGGGTATGAGCAGTTCTTC	CASSPGLAGYEQFF
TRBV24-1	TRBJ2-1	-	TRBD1	TGTGCCACCAGTGATCCGGGACAGGGGGTGGGTGAGCAGTTCTTC	CATSDPGQGVGEQFF
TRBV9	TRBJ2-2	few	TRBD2	TGTGCCAGCAGCGTCGGGGGGTCGAACACCGGGGAGCTGTTTTTT	CASSVGGSNTGELFF